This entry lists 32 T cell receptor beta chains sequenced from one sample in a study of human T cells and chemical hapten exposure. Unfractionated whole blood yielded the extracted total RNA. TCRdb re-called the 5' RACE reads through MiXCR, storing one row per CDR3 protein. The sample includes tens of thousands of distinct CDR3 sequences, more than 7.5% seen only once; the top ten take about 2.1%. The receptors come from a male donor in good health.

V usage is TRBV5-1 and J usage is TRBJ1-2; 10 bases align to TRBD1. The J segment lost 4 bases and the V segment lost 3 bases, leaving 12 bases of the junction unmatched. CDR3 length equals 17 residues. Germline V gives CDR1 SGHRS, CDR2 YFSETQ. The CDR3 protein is CASSSPGQGRAGYGYTF. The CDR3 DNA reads TGCGCCAGCAGCTCACCGGGACAGGGGAGAGCGGGCTATGGCTACACCTTC.

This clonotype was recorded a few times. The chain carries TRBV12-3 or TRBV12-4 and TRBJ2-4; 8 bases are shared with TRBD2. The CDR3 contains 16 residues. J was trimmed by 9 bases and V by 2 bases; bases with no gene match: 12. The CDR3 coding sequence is TGTGCCAGCAGTTTAACTCCGGGACTAGATGGTACCATTCAGTACTTC. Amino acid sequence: CASSLTPGLDGTIQYF.

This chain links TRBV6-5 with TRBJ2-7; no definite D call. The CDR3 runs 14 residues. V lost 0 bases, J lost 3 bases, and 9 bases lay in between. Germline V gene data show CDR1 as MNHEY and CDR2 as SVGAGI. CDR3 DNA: TGTGCCAGCAGTTACTCAGGCAGGAGCTACGAGCAGTACTTC. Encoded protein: CASSYSGRSYEQYF.

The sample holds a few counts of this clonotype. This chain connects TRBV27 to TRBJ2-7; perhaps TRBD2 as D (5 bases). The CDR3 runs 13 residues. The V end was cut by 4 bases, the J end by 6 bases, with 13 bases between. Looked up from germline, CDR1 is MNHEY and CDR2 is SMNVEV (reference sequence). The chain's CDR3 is CASSSFTSAEQYF. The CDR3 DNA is TGTGCCAGCAGTTCCTTCACTAGTGCCGAGCAGTACTTC.

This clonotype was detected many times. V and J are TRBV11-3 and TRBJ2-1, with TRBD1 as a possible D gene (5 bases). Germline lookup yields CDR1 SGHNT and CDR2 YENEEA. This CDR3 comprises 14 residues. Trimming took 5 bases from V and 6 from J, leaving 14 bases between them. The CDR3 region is CASSPKNQGNEQFF. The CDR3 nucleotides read TGTGCCAGCAGCCCTAAGAACCAGGGCAATGAGCAGTTCTTC.

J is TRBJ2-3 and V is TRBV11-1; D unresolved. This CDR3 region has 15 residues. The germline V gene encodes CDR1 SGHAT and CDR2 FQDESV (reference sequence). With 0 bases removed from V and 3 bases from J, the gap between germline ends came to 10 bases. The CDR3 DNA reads TGTGCCAGCAGCTTAGCTCTTCGACGTACAGATACGCAGTATTTT. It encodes CASSLALRRTDTQYF.

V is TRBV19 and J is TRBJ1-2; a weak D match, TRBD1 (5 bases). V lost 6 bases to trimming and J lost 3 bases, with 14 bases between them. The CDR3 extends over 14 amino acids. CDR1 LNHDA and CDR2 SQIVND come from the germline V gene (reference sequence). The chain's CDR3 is CASRDSGFYYGYTF. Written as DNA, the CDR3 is TGTGCCAGTAGGGATTCAGGGTTTTACTATGGCTACACCTTC.

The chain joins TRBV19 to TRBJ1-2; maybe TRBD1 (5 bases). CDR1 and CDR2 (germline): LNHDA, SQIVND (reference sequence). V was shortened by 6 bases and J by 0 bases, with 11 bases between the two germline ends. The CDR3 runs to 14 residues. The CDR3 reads CASSAAGPNYGYTF. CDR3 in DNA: TGTGCCAGTAGCGCCGCAGGGCCTAACTATGGCTACACCTTC. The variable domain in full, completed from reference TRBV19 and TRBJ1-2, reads DGGITQSPKYLFRKEGQNVTLSCEQNLNHDAMYWYRQDPGQGLRLIYYSQIVNDFQKGDIAEGYSVSREKKESFPLTVTSAQKNPTAFYLCASSAAGPNYGYTFGSGTRLTVV.

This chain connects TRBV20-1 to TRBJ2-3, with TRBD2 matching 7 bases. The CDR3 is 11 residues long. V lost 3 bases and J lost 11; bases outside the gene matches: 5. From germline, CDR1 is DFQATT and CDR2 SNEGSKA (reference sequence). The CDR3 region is CSARAGVEQYF. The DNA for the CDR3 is TGCAGTGCTAGGGCGGGAGTCGAGCAGTATTTT.

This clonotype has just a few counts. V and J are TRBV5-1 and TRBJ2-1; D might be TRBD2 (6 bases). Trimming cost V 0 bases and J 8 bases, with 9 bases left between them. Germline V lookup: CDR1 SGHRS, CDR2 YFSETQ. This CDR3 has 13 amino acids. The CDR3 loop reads CASSLARRDEQFF. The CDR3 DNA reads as TGCGCCAGCAGCTTGGCCAGGAGGGATGAGCAGTTCTTC.

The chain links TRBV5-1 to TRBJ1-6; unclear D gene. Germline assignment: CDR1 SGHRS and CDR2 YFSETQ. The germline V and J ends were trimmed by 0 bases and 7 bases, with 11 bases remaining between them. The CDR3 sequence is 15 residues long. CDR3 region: CASSLEASGNSPLHF. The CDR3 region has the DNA TGCGCCAGCAGCTTGGAGGCGTCTGGGAATTCACCCCTCCACTTT.

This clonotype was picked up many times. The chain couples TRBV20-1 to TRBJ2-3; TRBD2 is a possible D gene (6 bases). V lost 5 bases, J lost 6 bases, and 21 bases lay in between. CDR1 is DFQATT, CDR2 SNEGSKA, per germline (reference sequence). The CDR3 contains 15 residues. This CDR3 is CSAPPGAGRADTQYF. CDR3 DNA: TGCAGTGCTCCCCCCGGCGCGGGGCGAGCGGATACGCAGTATTTT.

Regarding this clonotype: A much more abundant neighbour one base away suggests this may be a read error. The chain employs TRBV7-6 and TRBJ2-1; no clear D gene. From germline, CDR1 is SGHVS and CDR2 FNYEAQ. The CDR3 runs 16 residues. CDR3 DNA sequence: TGTGCCAGCAGATTAGTCTCTCGAGAGGAACACAATGAGCAGTTCTTC. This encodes CASRLVSREEHNEQFF.

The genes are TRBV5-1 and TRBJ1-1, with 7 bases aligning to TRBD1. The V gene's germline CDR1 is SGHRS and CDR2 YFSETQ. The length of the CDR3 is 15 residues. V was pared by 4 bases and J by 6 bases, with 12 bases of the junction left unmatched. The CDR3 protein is CASSPRQGDYAEAFF. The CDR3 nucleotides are TGCGCCAGCAGCCCCCGCCAGGGGGATTACGCTGAAGCTTTCTTT. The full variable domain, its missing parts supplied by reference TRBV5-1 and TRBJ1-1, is KAGVTQTPRYLIKTRGQQVTLSCSPISGHRSVSWYQQTPGQGLQFLFEYFSETQRNKGNFPGRFSGRQFSNSRSEMNVSTLELGDSALYLCASSPRQGDYAEAFFGQGTRLTVV.

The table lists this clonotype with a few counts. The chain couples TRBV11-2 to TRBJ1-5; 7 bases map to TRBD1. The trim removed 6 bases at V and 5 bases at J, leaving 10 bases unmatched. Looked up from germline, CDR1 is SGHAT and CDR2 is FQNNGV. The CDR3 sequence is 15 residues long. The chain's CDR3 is CASRGAGGEDQPQHF. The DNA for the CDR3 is TGTGCCAGCAGAGGAGCAGGGGGTGAGGATCAGCCCCAGCATTTT.

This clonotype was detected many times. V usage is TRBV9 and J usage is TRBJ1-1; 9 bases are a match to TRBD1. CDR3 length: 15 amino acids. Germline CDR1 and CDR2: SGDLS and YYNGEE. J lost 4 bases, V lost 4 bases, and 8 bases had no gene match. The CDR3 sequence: CASSPRDRASTEAFF. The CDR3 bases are TGTGCCAGCAGCCCCAGGGACAGGGCGAGCACTGAAGCTTTCTTT.

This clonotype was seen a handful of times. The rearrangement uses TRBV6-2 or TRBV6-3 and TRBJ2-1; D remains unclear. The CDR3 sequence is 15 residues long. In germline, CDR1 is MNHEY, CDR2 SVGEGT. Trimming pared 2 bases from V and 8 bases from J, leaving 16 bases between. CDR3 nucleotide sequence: TGTGCCAGCAGTTACCTGGCACCCCTTAGGGATGAGCAGTTCTTC. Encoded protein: CASSYLAPLRDEQFF.

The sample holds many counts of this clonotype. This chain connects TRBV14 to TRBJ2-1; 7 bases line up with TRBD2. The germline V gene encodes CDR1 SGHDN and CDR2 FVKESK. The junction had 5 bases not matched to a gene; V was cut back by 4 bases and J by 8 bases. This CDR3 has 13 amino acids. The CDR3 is CASSPGLVHEQFF. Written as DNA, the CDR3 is TGTGCCAGCAGCCCCGGACTAGTTCATGAGCAGTTCTTC.

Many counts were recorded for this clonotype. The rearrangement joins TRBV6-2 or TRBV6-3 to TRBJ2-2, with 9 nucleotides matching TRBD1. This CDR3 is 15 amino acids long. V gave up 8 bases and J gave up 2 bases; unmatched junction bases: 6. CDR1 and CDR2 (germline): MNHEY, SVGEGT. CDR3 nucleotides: TGTGCCAGCGCCACAGGGGGCGGAAACACCGGGGAGCTGTTTTTT. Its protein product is CASATGGGNTGELFF.

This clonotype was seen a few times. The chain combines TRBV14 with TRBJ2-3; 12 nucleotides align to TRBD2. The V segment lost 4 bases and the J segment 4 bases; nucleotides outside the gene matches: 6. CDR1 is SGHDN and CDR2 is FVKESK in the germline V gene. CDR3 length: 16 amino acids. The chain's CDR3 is CASSPRLAGVSDTQYF. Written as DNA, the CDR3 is TGTGCCAGCAGCCCAAGACTAGCGGGAGTGTCAGATACGCAGTATTTT.

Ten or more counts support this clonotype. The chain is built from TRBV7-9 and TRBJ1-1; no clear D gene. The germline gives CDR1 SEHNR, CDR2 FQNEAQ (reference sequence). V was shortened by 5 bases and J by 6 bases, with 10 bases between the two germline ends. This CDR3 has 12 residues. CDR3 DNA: TGTGCCAGCAGCCTGCAGTCCGCTGAAGCTTTCTTT. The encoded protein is CASSLQSAEAFF.

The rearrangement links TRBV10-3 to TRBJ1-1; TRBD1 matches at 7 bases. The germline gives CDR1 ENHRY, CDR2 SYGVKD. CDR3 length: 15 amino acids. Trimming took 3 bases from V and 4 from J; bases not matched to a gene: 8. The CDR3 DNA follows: TGTGCCATCAGTGAAATAGACAGGGTGGGCACTGAAGCTTTCTTT. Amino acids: CAISEIDRVGTEAFF.

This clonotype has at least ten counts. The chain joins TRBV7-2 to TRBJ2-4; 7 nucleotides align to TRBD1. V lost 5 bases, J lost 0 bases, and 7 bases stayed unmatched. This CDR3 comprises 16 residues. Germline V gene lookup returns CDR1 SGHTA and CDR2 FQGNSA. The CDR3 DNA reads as TGTGCCAGCAGCCGGACAGGCCAATTAGCCAAAAACATTCAGTACTTC. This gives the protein CASSRTGQLAKNIQYF. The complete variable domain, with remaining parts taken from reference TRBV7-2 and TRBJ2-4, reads GAGVSQSPSNKVTEKGKDVELRCDPISGHTALYWYRQSLGQGLEFLIYFQGNSAPDKSGLPSDRFSAERTGGSVSTLTIQRTQQEDSAVYLCASSRTGQLAKNIQYFGAGTRLSVL.

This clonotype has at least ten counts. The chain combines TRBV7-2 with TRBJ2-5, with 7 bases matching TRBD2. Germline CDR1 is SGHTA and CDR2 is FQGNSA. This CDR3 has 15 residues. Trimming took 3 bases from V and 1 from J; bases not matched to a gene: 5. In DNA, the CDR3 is TGTGCCAGCAGCTTTAATCCTAGCGGCCAAGAGACCCAGTACTTC. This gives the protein CASSFNPSGQETQYF. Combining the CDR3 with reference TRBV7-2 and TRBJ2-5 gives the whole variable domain GAGVSQSPSNKVTEKGKDVELRCDPISGHTALYWYRQSLGQGLEFLIYFQGNSAPDKSGLPSDRFSAERTGGSVSTLTIQRTQQEDSAVYLCASSFNPSGQETQYFGPGTRLLVL.

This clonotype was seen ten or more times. The CDR3 bases are TGTGCCAGCAGCTTCCCGGGGGCAGGAGAGACCCAGTACTTC. It yields the protein CASSFPGAGETQYF. This rearrangement joins TRBV7-9 to TRBJ2-5; D tentatively fits TRBD1 or TRBD2 (6 bases each). The germline V gene encodes CDR1 SEHNR and CDR2 FQNEAQ (reference sequence). V lost 3 bases and J lost 4, with 12 bases in between. The CDR3 has 14 residues.

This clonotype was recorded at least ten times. The DNA of the CDR3 is TGTGCCAGCAGCTTAGGACAGGGCGGAGGGCAGTACTTC. Translated, it gives CASSLGQGGGQYF. The gene calls are TRBV11-2 and TRBJ2-7; 7 nucleotides line up with TRBD1. Germline trimming cut 1 base from V and 9 bases from J; bases unmatched to any gene: 6. Germline V gene data show CDR1 as SGHAT and CDR2 as FQNNGV. The CDR3 runs 13 residues.

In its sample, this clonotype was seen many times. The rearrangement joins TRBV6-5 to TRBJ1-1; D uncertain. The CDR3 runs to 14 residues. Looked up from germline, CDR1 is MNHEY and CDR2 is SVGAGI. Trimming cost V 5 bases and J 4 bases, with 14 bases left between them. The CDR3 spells CASSLRRGGTEAFF. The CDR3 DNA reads TGTGCCAGCAGTCTCCGGCGGGGAGGCACTGAAGCTTTCTTT.

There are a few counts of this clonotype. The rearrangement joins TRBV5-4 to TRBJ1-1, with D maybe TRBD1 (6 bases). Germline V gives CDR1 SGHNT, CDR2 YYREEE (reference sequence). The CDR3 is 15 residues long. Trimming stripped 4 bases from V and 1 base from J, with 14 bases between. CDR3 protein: CASSLPGGANTEAFF. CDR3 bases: TGTGCCAGCAGCCTTCCCGGGGGGGCGAACACTGAAGCTTTCTTT. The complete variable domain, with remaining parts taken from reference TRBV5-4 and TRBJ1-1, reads ETGVTQSPTHLIKTRGQQVTLRCSSQSGHNTVSWYQQALGQGPQFIFQYYREEENGRGNFPPRFSGLQFPNYSSELNVNALELDDSALYLCASSLPGGANTEAFFGQGTRLTVV.

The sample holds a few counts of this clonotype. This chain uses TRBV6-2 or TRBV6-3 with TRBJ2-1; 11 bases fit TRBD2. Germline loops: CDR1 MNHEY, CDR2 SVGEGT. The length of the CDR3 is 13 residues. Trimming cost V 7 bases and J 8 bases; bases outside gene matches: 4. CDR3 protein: CASTLAGGHEQFF. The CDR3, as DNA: TGTGCCAGCACTTTAGCGGGGGGGCATGAGCAGTTCTTC.

CDR3 in DNA: TGTGCCAGCAGCCCGGGGGGAGGGACCCATCAGCCCCAGCATTTT. This encodes CASSPGGGTHQPQHF. This sequence joins TRBV9 and TRBJ1-5; a weak D match, TRBD1 (5 bases). V was trimmed by 4 bases and J by 5 bases, leaving 16 bases between them. This CDR3 comprises 15 residues. Germline lookup yields CDR1 SGDLS and CDR2 YYNGEE.

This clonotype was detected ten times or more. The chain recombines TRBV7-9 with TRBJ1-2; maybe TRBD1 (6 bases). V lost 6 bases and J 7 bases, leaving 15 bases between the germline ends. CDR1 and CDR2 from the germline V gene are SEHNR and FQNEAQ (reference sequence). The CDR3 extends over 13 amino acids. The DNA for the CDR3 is TGTGCCAGCAGTGCCGGGACATGGTCTGGCTACACCTTC. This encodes CASSAGTWSGYTF.

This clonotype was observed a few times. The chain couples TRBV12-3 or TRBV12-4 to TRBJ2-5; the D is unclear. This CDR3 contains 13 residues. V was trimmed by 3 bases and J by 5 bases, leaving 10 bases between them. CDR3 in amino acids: CASSLTRPETQYF. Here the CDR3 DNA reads TGTGCCAGCAGTTTGACTCGGCCGGAGACCCAGTACTTC.